What follows are 8 T cell receptor beta chains derived from one specimen sequenced in a study of blood T cells in healthy people across ages. Using a J-beta primer mix together with a sample-barcoded 5' primer, a second PCR was run for roughly 6 to 12 cycles. TCRdb called the 5' RACE reads again in MiXCR, with one record for every CDR3 protein. The data show around 2 million distinct CDR3 sequences, approximately 40% seen once. Input material: blood. These receptors all come from a human donor in good health.

This clonotype was seen only a few times. CDR3 DNA sequence: TGTGCCAGCAGCCTACCGGTAGCAGATACGCAGTATTTT. Encoded protein: CASSLPVADTQYF. V is TRBV9 and J is TRBJ2-3; no firm D call. This CDR3 is 13 amino acids long. V was clipped by 4 bases and J by 4 bases, with 10 bases between them. Germline V CDR1 and CDR2: SGDLS, YYNGEE.

This CDR3 reads CSAPGTPGSNEQFF. The CDR3 DNA follows: TGCAGTGCTCCCGGGACCCCGGGGTCCAATGAGCAGTTCTTC. This chain links TRBV20-1 with TRBJ2-1, with D perhaps being TRBD1 or TRBD2 (5 bases each). CDR3 size: 14 residues. V gave up 5 bases and J gave up 6 bases, with 17 bases separating them. The germline V gene has CDR1 DFQATT and CDR2 SNEGSKA (reference sequence).

In this sample, this clonotype turned up a few times. The rearrangement joins TRBV27 to TRBJ2-3; D remains unclear. Germline V gene lookup returns CDR1 MNHEY and CDR2 SMNVEV (reference sequence). This CDR3 has 16 amino acids. V was clipped by 2 bases and J by 2 bases, with 14 bases between them. CDR3 sequence: CASSLNGPTYTDTQYF. DNA of the CDR3: TGTGCCAGCAGTTTAAACGGACCTACCTACACAGATACGCAGTATTTT.

This clonotype appeared a few times. The rearrangement links TRBV20-1 to TRBJ2-7, with TRBD2 matching 12 bases. Per the germline V gene, CDR1 is DFQATT and CDR2 is SNEGSKA (reference sequence). The V segment lost 3 bases and the J segment 1 base; nucleotides outside the gene matches: 16. The CDR3 spans 19 residues. As DNA, the CDR3 is TGCAGTGCTAGGCCACGGGCTAGCGGGGGGGTGATTCTATCCTACGAGCAGTACTTC. Translation: CSARPRASGGVILSYEQYF.

This clonotype was counted a few times. V usage is TRBV4-2 and J usage is TRBJ1-2; a weak D match, TRBD1 (6 bases). CDR1 is LGHNA and CDR2 is YNFKEQ in the germline V gene. The CDR3 is made up of 15 amino acids. Trimming cost V 4 bases and J 8 bases, with 20 bases left between them. The CDR3 spells CASSPGAERTRGYTF. The CDR3 DNA reads TGTGCCAGCAGCCCAGGGGCAGAACGGACCCGCGGCTACACCTTC.

This clonotype was observed a few times. This chain uses TRBV28 with TRBJ2-7; 7 bases fit TRBD2. The length of the CDR3 is 14 residues. CDR1 is MDHEN and CDR2 is SYDVKM in the germline V gene. The V gene end was trimmed by 2 bases and the J gene end by 6 bases; junction bases not matched to a gene: 7. The CDR3 DNA reads as TGTGCCAGCAGTTTACTCCCACTAGCGCGCGAGCAGTACTTC. It specifies CASSLLPLAREQYF. Full variable domain (outside the CDR3, taken from reference TRBV28 and TRBJ2-7): DVKVTQSSRYLVKRTGEKVFLECVQDMDHENMFWYRQDPGLGLRLIYFSYDVKMKEKGDIPEGYSVSREKKERFSLILESASTNQTSMYLCASSLLPLAREQYFGPGTRLTVT.

The J gene is TRBJ2-7, the V gene TRBV5-1; either TRBD1 or TRBD2 may supply D (8 bases each). The germline V gene has CDR1 SGHRS and CDR2 YFSETQ. The CDR3 has 15 amino acids. The V end was cut by 4 bases, the J end by 3 bases, with 17 bases between. DNA of the CDR3: TGCGCCAGCAGCCCGGGGGGGACAGGATACTACGAGCAGTACTTC. As protein: CASSPGGTGYYEQYF.

This clonotype was counted only a few times. This rearrangement joins TRBV20-1 to TRBJ1-5; a weak D match, TRBD1 (5 bases). The V end lost 3 bases, the J end lost 3 bases, and 12 bases lay between the germline ends. From germline, CDR1 is DFQATT and CDR2 SNEGSKA (reference sequence). The CDR3 has 14 residues. In nucleotides, the CDR3 is TGCAGTGCTAGTGGGGGACCTCTCAATCAGCCCCAGCATTTT. Translating gives CSASGGPLNQPQHF.